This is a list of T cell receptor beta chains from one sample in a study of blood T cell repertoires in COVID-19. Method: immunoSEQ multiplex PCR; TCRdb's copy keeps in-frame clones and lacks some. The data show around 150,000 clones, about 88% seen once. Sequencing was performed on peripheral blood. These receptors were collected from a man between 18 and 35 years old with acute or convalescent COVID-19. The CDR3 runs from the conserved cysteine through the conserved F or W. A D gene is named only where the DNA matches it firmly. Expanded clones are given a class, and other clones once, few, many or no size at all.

cdr3_aa: CASSQTGQGATEAFF; cdr3_nt: TGTGCCAGCAGTCAAACGGGACAGGGGGCGACTGAAGCTTTCTTT; d_call: TRBD1; j_call: TRBJ1-1; v_call: TRBV6-2/TRBV6-3; clone_size: .
cdr3_aa: CAWRSPGFYEQYF; cdr3_nt: TGTGCCTGGAGGTCCCCGGGGTTCTACGAGCAGTACTTC; d_call: .; j_call: TRBJ2-7; v_call: TRBV30; clone_size: .
cdr3_aa: CAWSVTRSSTF; cdr3_nt: TGTGCCTGGAGTGTAACTCGGAGTAGTACCTTC; d_call: .; j_call: TRBJ1-2; v_call: TRBV30; clone_size: .
cdr3_aa: CASSVGAGNTEAFF; cdr3_nt: TGTGCCAGCAGCGTAGGTGCAGGGAACACTGAAGCTTTCTTT; d_call: .; j_call: TRBJ1-1; v_call: TRBV9; clone_size: once
cdr3_aa: CASSPYRDLNTEAFF; cdr3_nt: TGTGCCAGCAGCCCCTATAGGGACTTAAACACTGAAGCTTTCTTT; d_call: .; j_call: TRBJ1-1; v_call: TRBV9; clone_size: .
cdr3_aa: CASSYDGRGAQYF; cdr3_nt: TGTGCCAGCAGTTACGATGGCCGGGGGGCCCAGTACTTC; d_call: TRBD2; j_call: TRBJ2-5; v_call: TRBV6-6; clone_size: .
cdr3_aa: CASRGQGGTEAFF; cdr3_nt: TGCGCCAGCAGAGGACAGGGAGGGACTGAAGCTTTCTTT; d_call: TRBD1; j_call: TRBJ1-1; v_call: TRBV10-1; clone_size: .
cdr3_aa: CASSLADRSEAFF; cdr3_nt: TGTGCCAGCAGCTTAGCCGACAGGTCGGAAGCTTTCTTT; d_call: .; j_call: TRBJ1-1; v_call: TRBV11-2; clone_size: .
cdr3_aa: CASSIGSVNTEAFF; cdr3_nt: TGTGCCAGTAGTATAGGCAGCGTGAACACTGAAGCTTTCTTT; d_call: .; j_call: TRBJ1-1; v_call: TRBV19; clone_size: .
cdr3_aa: CASSLAGINYGYTF; cdr3_nt: TGTGCCAGCAGTTTAGCAGGGATTAACTATGGCTACACCTTC; d_call: .; j_call: TRBJ1-2; v_call: TRBV28; clone_size: .
cdr3_aa: CASSETSGGGEKLFF; cdr3_nt: TGTGCCAGCAGTGAAACCTCAGGGGGCGGTGAAAAACTGTTTTTT; d_call: TRBD1; j_call: TRBJ1-4; v_call: TRBV6-1; clone_size: few
cdr3_aa: CASGLVRSYYGYTF; cdr3_nt: TGTGCTAGTGGTTTGGTACGGTCCTACTATGGCTACACCTTC; d_call: .; j_call: TRBJ1-2; v_call: TRBV12-5; clone_size: .
cdr3_aa: CASSIGFTGQGTGELFF; cdr3_nt: TGTGCCAGTAGTATCGGTTTCACAGGGCAAGGCACCGGGGAGCTGTTTTTT; d_call: .; j_call: TRBJ2-2; v_call: TRBV19; clone_size: few
cdr3_aa: CASSPTGGHGEKLFF; cdr3_nt: TGTGCCAGCAGCCCAACAGGGGGTCATGGAGAAAAACTGTTTTTT; d_call: TRBD1; j_call: TRBJ1-4; v_call: TRBV13; clone_size: .
cdr3_aa: CASSEGLANYGYTF; cdr3_nt: TGTGCCAGCAGTGAAGGGCTAGCTAACTATGGCTACACCTTC; d_call: .; j_call: TRBJ1-2; v_call: TRBV6-1; clone_size: .
cdr3_aa: CASSEFRVTEAFF; cdr3_nt: TGTGCCAGCAGTGAATTCAGGGTCACTGAAGCTTTCTTT; d_call: .; j_call: TRBJ1-1; v_call: TRBV6-1; clone_size: .
cdr3_aa: CASSWVAGRSYGYTF; cdr3_nt: TGTGCCAGCAGCTGGGTTGCCGGTCGGAGCTATGGCTACACCTTC; d_call: .; j_call: TRBJ1-2; v_call: TRBV5-8; clone_size: .
cdr3_aa: CASRPRAGQETQYF; cdr3_nt: TGTGCCAGCAGACCAAGGGCGGGGCAAGAGACCCAGTACTTC; d_call: .; j_call: TRBJ2-5; v_call: TRBV6-5; clone_size: .
cdr3_aa: CASSLGRLYGYTF; cdr3_nt: TGTGCCAGCAGTTTGGGGAGGCTCTATGGCTACACCTTC; d_call: .; j_call: TRBJ1-2; v_call: TRBV12-3/TRBV12-4; clone_size: .
cdr3_aa: CASSFGQGTALHF; cdr3_nt: TGTGCCAGCAGTTTTGGACAGGGAACAGCCCTCCACTTT; d_call: TRBD1; j_call: TRBJ1-6; v_call: TRBV12-3/TRBV12-4; clone_size: .
cdr3_aa: CASSPDAGMNYGYTF; cdr3_nt: TGTGCCAGTAGCCCTGACGCGGGCATGAACTATGGCTACACCTTC; d_call: .; j_call: TRBJ1-2; v_call: TRBV19; clone_size: once
cdr3_aa: CASSTNTGGYQPQHF; cdr3_nt: TGTGCCAGCAGCACCAATACAGGGGGCTATCAGCCCCAGCATTTT; d_call: TRBD1; j_call: TRBJ1-5; v_call: TRBV7-9; clone_size: once
cdr3_aa: CASSGRGDRPNTEAFF; cdr3_nt: TGTGCCAGCAGCGGCAGAGGGGACAGACCGAACACTGAAGCTTTCTTT; d_call: TRBD1; j_call: TRBJ1-1; v_call: TRBV9; clone_size: .
cdr3_aa: CASSLAATGGTDTQYF; cdr3_nt: TGCGCCAGCAGCTTGGCCGCGACAGGGGGCACAGATACGCAGTATTTT; d_call: TRBD1; j_call: TRBJ2-3; v_call: TRBV5-1; clone_size: many
cdr3_aa: CASSLGGATEAFF; cdr3_nt: TGTGCCAGCAGTTTAGGGGGCGCGACTGAAGCTTTCTTT; d_call: TRBD1; j_call: TRBJ1-1; v_call: TRBV2; clone_size: .
cdr3_aa: CAISSTQGAGNTIYF; cdr3_nt: TGTGCCATCAGTTCGACACAGGGGGCAGGAAACACCATATATTTT; d_call: TRBD1; j_call: TRBJ1-3; v_call: TRBV10-3; clone_size: .
cdr3_aa: CATSDSYGYTF; cdr3_nt: TGTGCCACCAGTGACTCGTATGGCTACACCTTC; d_call: .; j_call: TRBJ1-2; v_call: TRBV24-1; clone_size: .